The next 24 T cell receptor beta chains were all read from a single sample in a study of shared clonotypes between healthy human individuals. TCRdb keeps only in-frame clones here, not all; method: immunoSEQ multiplex PCR. The repertoire holds some 740,000 clones, with 85% to 95% as singletons. Positive CCR7 selection of CD45RO-negative cells yielded the naive CD8 cells, and terminally differentiated effector memory CD45RA+ cells were excluded. Sequencing was performed on naive CD8+ T cells sorted from blood. The source is a young man in good health.

The genes are TRBV4-1 and TRBJ2-2; TRBD1 matches 8 bases. The CDR3 covers 16 residues. V lost 0 bases to trimming and J lost 4 bases; unmatched junction nucleotides: 4. Germline loops: CDR1 MGHRA, CDR2 YSYEKL. In nucleotides, the CDR3 is TGCGCCAGCAGCCAAGATCAGGGGGCGGGCACCGGGGAGCTGTTTTTT. It yields the protein CASSQDQGAGTGELFF.

The V and J genes are TRBV10-2 and TRBJ2-1, with 9 bases fitting TRBD2. The CDR3 totals 15 residues. V gave up 2 bases and J gave up 4 bases; unmatched junction bases: 3. Germline-derived CDR1 and CDR2 are WSHSY and SAAADI. CDR3 residues: CASSEPTSGYNEQFF. The CDR3 bases are TGCGCCAGCAGTGAGCCGACTAGCGGATACAATGAGCAGTTCTTC.

Comments on this clone: Other DNA sequences within the sample encode an identical CDR3. The CDR3 region is CASGPGGYEQYF. For the CDR3, the DNA is TGTGCCAGCGGTCCGGGGGGATACGAGCAGTACTTC. The chain joins TRBV27 to TRBJ2-7; 7 positions agree with TRBD2. The CDR3 is made up of 12 amino acids. Germline-derived CDR1 and CDR2 are MNHEY and SMNVEV (reference sequence). V lost 8 bases to trimming and J lost 4 bases; unmatched junction nucleotides: 5.

The chain recombines TRBV5-1 with TRBJ2-2; D call uncertain. The CDR3 spans 18 residues. With 3 bases removed from V and 3 bases from J, the gap between germline ends came to 21 bases. Germline V gene lookup returns CDR1 SGHRS and CDR2 YFSETQ. The CDR3 loop reads CASSSVIFAQVDTGELFF. CDR3 DNA: TGCGCCAGCAGCTCGGTGATATTCGCTCAAGTTGACACCGGGGAGCTGTTTTTT.

The chain recombines TRBV30 with TRBJ2-7; D tentatively fits TRBD1 or TRBD2 (5 bases each). V was cut by 0 bases and J by 0 bases, with 12 bases left in between. This CDR3 has 15 amino acids. The germline V gene encodes CDR1 GTSNPN and CDR2 SVGIG (reference sequence). DNA of the CDR3: TGTGCCTGGAGTGTACTGGGACGGAGCTCCTACGAGCAGTACTTC. It encodes CAWSVLGRSSYEQYF.

The chain links TRBV9 to TRBJ2-1, with TRBD2 matching over 13 bases. This CDR3 comprises 16 residues. V trimming: 4 bases; J trimming: 6 bases; junction bases outside the gene matches: 7. Germline assignment: CDR1 SGDLS and CDR2 YYNGEE. The CDR3 coding sequence is TGTGCCAGCAGCACTGAGGGACTAGCGGGATTCAATGAGCAGTTCTTC. Translated: CASSTEGLAGFNEQFF.

This clone has a single count. This chain links TRBV9 with TRBJ2-2, with 9 bases aligning to TRBD1. Germline-derived CDR1 and CDR2 are SGDLS and YYNGEE. The CDR3 extends over 16 amino acids. V shed 3 bases, J shed 2 bases, and the junction held 5 bases outside the gene matches. The CDR3 DNA sequence: TGTGCCAGCAGCGCCAGGACAGGGGAAAACACCGGGGAGCTGTTTTTT. Translated: CASSARTGENTGELFF.

Of note for this clone: The same CDR3 also results from other DNA sequences found in this sample. The chain recombines TRBV2 with TRBJ2-3; D is unresolved. Trimming cost V 1 base and J 3 bases, with 5 bases left between them. The germline V gene has CDR1 SNHLY and CDR2 FYNNEI. The CDR3 covers 13 residues. The CDR3 here is CASSEGPTDTQYF. Written as DNA, the CDR3 is TGTGCCAGCAGTGAAGGGCCAACAGATACGCAGTATTTT.

This chain connects TRBV19 to TRBJ2-7; 7 bases fit TRBD1. The junction had 4 bases not matched to a gene; V was cut back by 6 bases and J by 2 bases. Germline loops: CDR1 LNHDA, CDR2 SQIVND (reference sequence). This CDR3 region has 13 residues. The CDR3 nucleotides read TGTGCCAGTAGCTCGGGACAGACCTACGAGCAGTACTTC. Translating it yields CASSSGQTYEQYF. Full variable domain (remainder filled in from reference TRBV19 and TRBJ2-7): DGGITQSPKYLFRKEGQNVTLSCEQNLNHDAMYWYRQDPGQGLRLIYYSQIVNDFQKGDIAEGYSVSREKKESFPLTVTSAQKNPTAFYLCASSSGQTYEQYFGPGTRLTVT.

The chain employs TRBV4-1 and TRBJ2-7; the match to TRBD1 covers 7 bases. In germline, CDR1 is MGHRA, CDR2 YSYEKL. V lost 1 base, J lost 0 bases, and 3 bases stayed unmatched. The CDR3 spans 15 residues. CDR3 amino acids: CASSQVGTDSYEQYF. The CDR3 bases are TGCGCCAGCAGCCAAGTTGGGACAGACTCCTACGAGCAGTACTTC.

CDR3 coding DNA: TGTGCCAGCAGCCCATGGGTCACAGATACGCAGTATTTT. As protein: CASSPWVTDTQYF. The J gene is TRBJ2-3, the V gene TRBV14; D ambiguous. V gave up 4 bases and J gave up 2 bases, with 7 bases separating them. The germline gives CDR1 SGHDN, CDR2 FVKESK. This CDR3 comprises 13 residues.

This sequence joins TRBV6-5 and TRBJ1-5; D unresolved. Germline values: CDR1 MNHEY, CDR2 SVGAGI. This CDR3 spans 13 amino acids. With 5 bases removed from V and 7 bases from J, the gap between germline ends came to 12 bases. CDR3 sequence reads: CASSPREGQPQHF. CDR3 coding DNA: TGTGCCAGCAGTCCACGGGAGGGACAGCCCCAGCATTTT.

The gene calls are TRBV13 and TRBJ1-1; unclear D gene. Germline V lookup: CDR1 PRHDT, CDR2 FYEKMQ (reference sequence). Trimming removed 5 bases from V and 1 base from J, with 11 bases in between. The CDR3 spans 14 residues. DNA for the CDR3: TGTGCCAGCAGCAGCGGACCGGCGAACACTGAAGCTTTCTTT. Translated, it gives CASSSGPANTEAFF.

The chain combines TRBV5-6 with TRBJ2-1; a possible D gene is TRBD1 (10 bases). Germline V gives CDR1 SGHDT, CDR2 YYEEEE. CDR3 length: 18 residues. The V gene lost 5 bases and the J gene lost 5 bases, with 26 bases spanning the gap. The chain's CDR3 is CASRGQGRTGLAHNEQFF. CDR3 sequence (DNA): TGTGCCAGCAGGGGACAGGGGAGAACAGGACTAGCGCACAATGAGCAGTTCTTC. The full variable domain, in which reference TRBV5-6 and TRBJ2-1 provide the parts outside the CDR3, is DAGVTQSPTHLIKTRGQQVTLRCSPKSGHDTVSWYQQALGQGPQFIFQYYEEEERQRGNFPDRFSGHQFPNYSSELNVNALLLGDSALYLCASRGQGRTGLAHNEQFFGPGTRLTVL.

The V gene is TRBV27, the J gene TRBJ2-7; 12 nucleotides match TRBD1. J was trimmed by 1 base and V by 5 bases; bases with no gene match: 6. Germline V gene lookup returns CDR1 MNHEY and CDR2 SMNVEV (reference sequence). This CDR3 has 16 residues. The CDR3, as DNA: TGTGCCAGCAGTCACCGGGACAGGGGGCGTTCCTACGAGCAGTACTTC. Protein product: CASSHRDRGRSYEQYF.

This rearrangement joins TRBV6-5 to TRBJ2-1, with 9 bases lining up with TRBD2. CDR3 length: 16 residues. The germline V gene has CDR1 MNHEY and CDR2 SVGAGI. Trimming took 4 bases from V and 7 from J; bases not matched to a gene: 11. The CDR3 reads CASSSIAGVLYNEQFF. DNA for the CDR3: TGTGCCAGCAGTTCCATAGCGGGAGTTTTATATAATGAGCAGTTCTTC.

The chain carries TRBV14 and TRBJ2-7; perhaps TRBD2 as D (6 bases). CDR3 length: 15 residues. Germline CDR1 is SGHDN and CDR2 is FVKESK. The V and J ends lost 1 base and 0 bases respectively, with 10 bases between them. The CDR3 nucleotides read TGTGCCAGCAGCCAAGGGAGGGGAAACTCCTACGAGCAGTACTTC. Its translation: CASSQGRGNSYEQYF.

V gene TRBV6-1 combines with J gene TRBJ2-1; D not resolved. Trimming shortened V by 6 bases and J by 2 bases, and 8 bases separated the two germline ends. The CDR3 is 13 residues long. Germline V gene data show CDR1 as MNHNS and CDR2 as SASEGT. The CDR3 protein is CASSLRAYNEQFF. Here the CDR3 DNA reads TGTGCCAGCAGCCTTAGAGCCTACAATGAGCAGTTCTTC.

The rearrangement links TRBV7-6 to TRBJ1-1; D is ambiguous. This CDR3 spans 11 amino acids. The germline gives CDR1 SGHVS, CDR2 FNYEAQ. V shed 6 bases and J shed 8 bases, with 10 bases lying between them. CDR3 in amino acids: CASSLGEEAFF. CDR3 sequence (DNA): TGTGCCAGCAGTCTTGGGGAAGAAGCTTTCTTT. The whole variable domain, remainder taken from reference TRBV7-6 and TRBJ1-1, is GAGVSQSPRYKVTKRGQDVALRCDPISGHVSLYWYRQALGQGPEFLTYFNYEAQQDKSGLPNDRFSAERPEGSISTLTIQRTEQRDSAMYRCASSLGEEAFFGQGTRLTVV.

A note on this clone: Other DNA sequences in this specimen translate into the identical CDR3. V and J are TRBV9 and TRBJ2-3, with a possible D match to TRBD2 (6 bases). Per the germline V gene, CDR1 is SGDLS and CDR2 is YYNGEE. V was trimmed by 3 bases and J by 3 bases, leaving 11 bases between them. The length of the CDR3 is 14 residues. The CDR3 nucleotides read TGTGCCAGCAGCGCGTCGGGAGTAACAGATACGCAGTATTTT. Translation: CASSASGVTDTQYF.

The V gene is TRBV19, the J gene TRBJ2-1, with D uncertain. V lost 6 bases and J lost 3, with 3 bases in between. The CDR3 is 11 residues long. Germline V CDR1 and CDR2: LNHDA, SQIVND (reference sequence). The CDR3 bases are TGTGCCAGTAGCTTCTACAATGAGCAGTTCTTC. Translating it yields CASSFYNEQFF.

This chain connects TRBV7-2 to TRBJ2-5; D may be TRBD1 (5 bases). The CDR3 length is 14 residues. V gave up 6 bases and J gave up 0 bases, with 11 bases separating them. The V gene's germline CDR1 is SGHTA and CDR2 FQGNSA. CDR3 nucleotides: TGTGCCAGCAGAACCCCAGGGTACCAAGAGACCCAGTACTTC. This sequence encodes CASRTPGYQETQYF.

This clone was seen a handful of times. The chain couples TRBV6-1 to TRBJ1-3, with D possibly TRBD1 on 5 matching bases. The germline gives CDR1 MNHNS, CDR2 SASEGT. Trimming removed 11 bases at V and 4 bases at J, with 9 bases between. The CDR3 has 11 residues. The CDR3 DNA reads TGTGCCTGCCAGGGAGGAAACACCATATATTTT. It yields the protein CACQGGNTIYF.

This clone has just a few counts. The chain uses TRBV7-9 and TRBJ1-3; unclear D gene. CDR3 length: 15 amino acids. CDR1 and CDR2 from the germline V gene are SEHNR and FQNEAQ (reference sequence). V was shortened by 8 bases and J by 0 bases, with 14 bases between the two germline ends. The chain's CDR3 is CASGDWEDSGNTIYF. For the CDR3, the DNA is TGTGCCAGCGGGGATTGGGAGGACTCTGGAAACACCATATATTTT.